The present T cell receptor beta chain was sequenced within a study of beta chain features in type 1 diabetes. The study, taken as a whole, reports: Moderate yet significant TCRB CDR3 shortening was seen in Type 1 diabetes patients in all four CD4+ subsets. For patients, the naive, central memory and Treg TCRB repertoires appeared more alike than for healthy donors.

The entirety of the isolated RNA underwent reverse transcription, so expressed TCRB transcripts were sequenced. Some 3.6 million reads per sample were averaged for naive, central memory and regulatory samples. Only in-frame clones appear in the TCRdb table, and some are missing; sequencing was by immunoSEQ multiplex PCR. The table has approximately 250,000 clones, about 24% seen once. The CDR3 totals 14 residues. V was clipped by 6 bases and J by 8 bases; unmatched bases: 8. The germline V gene encodes CDR1 MDHEN and CDR2 SYDVKM. One heparinised draw, averaging about 0.11 L, was taken per donor. CD45RO/CCR7/CD25/CD127/CD95/CD27 sorting isolated CD4+ naive, central memory, regulatory and stem cell-like memory cells. Comments on this clone: Its antigen is not known.

This chain joins TRBV28 and TRBJ2-1, with TRBD2 identical over 9 bases. Source material: naive CD4+ T cells from blood. The TCR comes from a woman aged 25 to 39 with type 1 diabetes. CDR3 residues: CASSPGTSLYEQFF. The CDR3 DNA follows: TGTGCCAGCAGCCCCGGGACTAGCTTGTATGAGCAGTTCTTC.